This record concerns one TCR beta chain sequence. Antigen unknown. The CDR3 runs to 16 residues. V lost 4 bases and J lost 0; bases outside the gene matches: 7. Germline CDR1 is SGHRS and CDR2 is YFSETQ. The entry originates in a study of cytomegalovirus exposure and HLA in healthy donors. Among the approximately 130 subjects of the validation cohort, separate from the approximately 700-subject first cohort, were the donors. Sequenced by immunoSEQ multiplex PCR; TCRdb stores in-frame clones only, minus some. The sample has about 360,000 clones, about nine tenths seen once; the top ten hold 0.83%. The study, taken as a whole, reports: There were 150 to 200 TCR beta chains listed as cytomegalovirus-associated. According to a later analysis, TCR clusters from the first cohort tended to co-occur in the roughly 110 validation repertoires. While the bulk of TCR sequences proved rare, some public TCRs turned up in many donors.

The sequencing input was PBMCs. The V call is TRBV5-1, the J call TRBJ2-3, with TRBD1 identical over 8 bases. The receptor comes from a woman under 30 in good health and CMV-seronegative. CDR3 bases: TGCGCCAGCAGCCGCACGTGGACAGGGAGCACAGATACGCAGTATTTT. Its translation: CASSRTWTGSTDTQYF.